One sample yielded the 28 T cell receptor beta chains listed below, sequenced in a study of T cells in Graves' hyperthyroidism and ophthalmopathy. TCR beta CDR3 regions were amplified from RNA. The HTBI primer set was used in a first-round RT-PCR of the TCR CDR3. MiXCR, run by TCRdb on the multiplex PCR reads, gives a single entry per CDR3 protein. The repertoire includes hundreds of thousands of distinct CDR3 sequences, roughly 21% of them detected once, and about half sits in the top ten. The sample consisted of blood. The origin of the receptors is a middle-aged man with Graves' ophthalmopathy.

The CDR3: CALYGYTF. CDR3 DNA sequence: TGTGCTCTCTATGGCTACACCTTC. This chain joins TRBV2 and TRBJ1-2; D uncertain. The CDR3 covers 8 residues. Germline assignment: CDR1 SNHLY and CDR2 FYNNEI.

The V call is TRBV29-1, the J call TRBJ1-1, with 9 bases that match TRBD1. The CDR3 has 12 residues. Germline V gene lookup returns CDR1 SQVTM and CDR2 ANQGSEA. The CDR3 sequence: CSADRGWTEAFF. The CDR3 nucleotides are TGCAGTGCCGACAGGGGGTGGACTGAAGCTTTCTTT.

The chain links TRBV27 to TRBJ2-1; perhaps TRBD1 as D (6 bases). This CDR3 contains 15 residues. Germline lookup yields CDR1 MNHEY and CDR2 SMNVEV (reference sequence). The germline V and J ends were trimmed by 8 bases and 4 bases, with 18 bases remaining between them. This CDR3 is CASAVRGQGYNEQFF. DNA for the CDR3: TGTGCCAGCGCCGTGAGGGGTCAGGGGTACAATGAGCAGTTCTTC.

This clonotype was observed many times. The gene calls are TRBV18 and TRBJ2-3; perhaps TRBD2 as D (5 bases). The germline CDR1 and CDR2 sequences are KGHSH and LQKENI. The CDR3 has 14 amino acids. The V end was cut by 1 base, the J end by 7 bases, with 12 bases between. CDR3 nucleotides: TGTGCCAGCTCACCACTGGAGGTAGCTTATACGCAGTATTTT. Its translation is CASSPLEVAYTQYF.

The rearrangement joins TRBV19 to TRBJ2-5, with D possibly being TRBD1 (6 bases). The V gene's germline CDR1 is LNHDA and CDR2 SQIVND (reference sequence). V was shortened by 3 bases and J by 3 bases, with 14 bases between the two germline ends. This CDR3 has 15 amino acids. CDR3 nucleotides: TGTGCCAGTAGTATTCAGGGGCCGAGAAAAGAGACCCAGTACTTC. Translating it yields CASSIQGPRKETQYF.

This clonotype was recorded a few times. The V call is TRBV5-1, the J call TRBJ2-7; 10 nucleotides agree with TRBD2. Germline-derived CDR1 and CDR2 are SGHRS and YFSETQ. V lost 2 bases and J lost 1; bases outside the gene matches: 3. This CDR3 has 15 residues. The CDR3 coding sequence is TGCGCCAGCAGCTTAGCTAGCGGGGGTTCCTACGAGCAGTACTTC. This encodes CASSLASGGSYEQYF.

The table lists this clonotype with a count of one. CDR3 DNA sequence: TGTGCCAGCAGTTTAAGGTTACAGGGCGCGGGGAATGAGCAGTTCTTC. Amino acids: CASSLRLQGAGNEQFF. The J gene is TRBJ2-1, the V gene TRBV28; TRBD1 or TRBD2 may be the D gene (6 bases each). The length of the CDR3 is 16 residues. CDR1 MDHEN and CDR2 SYDVKM come from the germline V gene. Trimming left V 2 bases short and J 7 bases short, with 18 bases between.

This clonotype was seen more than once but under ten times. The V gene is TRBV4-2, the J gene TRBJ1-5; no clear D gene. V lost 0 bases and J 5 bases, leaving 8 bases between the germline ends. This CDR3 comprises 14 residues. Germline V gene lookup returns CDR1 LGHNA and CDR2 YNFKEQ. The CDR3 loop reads CASSQDGTDQPQHF. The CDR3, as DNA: TGTGCCAGCAGCCAAGATGGTACAGATCAGCCCCAGCATTTT.

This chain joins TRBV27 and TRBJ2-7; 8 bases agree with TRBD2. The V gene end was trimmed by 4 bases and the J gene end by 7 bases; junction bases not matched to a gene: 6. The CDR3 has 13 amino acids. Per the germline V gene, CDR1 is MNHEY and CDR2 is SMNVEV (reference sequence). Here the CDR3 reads CASSYSGRAEQYF. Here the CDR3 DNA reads TGTGCCAGCAGTTATTCCGGGAGGGCTGAGCAGTACTTC.

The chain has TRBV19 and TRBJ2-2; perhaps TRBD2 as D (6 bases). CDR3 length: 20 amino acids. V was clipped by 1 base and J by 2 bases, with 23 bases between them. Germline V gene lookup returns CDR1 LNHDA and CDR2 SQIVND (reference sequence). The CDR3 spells CASSIGRGTGDRGNTGELFF. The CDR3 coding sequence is TGTGCCAGTAGTATAGGGAGGGGAACGGGTGACCGGGGAAACACCGGGGAGCTGTTTTTT.

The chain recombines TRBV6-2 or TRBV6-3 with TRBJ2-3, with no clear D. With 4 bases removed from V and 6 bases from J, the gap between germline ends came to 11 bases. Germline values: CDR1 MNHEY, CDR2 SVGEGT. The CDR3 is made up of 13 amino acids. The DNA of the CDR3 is TGTGCCAGCAGTTCCCATATAAGGGATACGCAGTATTTT. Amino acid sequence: CASSSHIRDTQYF.

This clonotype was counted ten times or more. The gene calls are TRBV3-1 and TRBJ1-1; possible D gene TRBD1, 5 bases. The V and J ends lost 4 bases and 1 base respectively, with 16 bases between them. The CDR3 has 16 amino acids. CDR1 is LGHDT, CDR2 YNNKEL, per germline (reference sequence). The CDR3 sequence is CASSPVGGVRNTEAFF. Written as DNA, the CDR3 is TGTGCCAGCAGCCCTGTTGGGGGGGTGAGGAACACTGAAGCTTTCTTT.

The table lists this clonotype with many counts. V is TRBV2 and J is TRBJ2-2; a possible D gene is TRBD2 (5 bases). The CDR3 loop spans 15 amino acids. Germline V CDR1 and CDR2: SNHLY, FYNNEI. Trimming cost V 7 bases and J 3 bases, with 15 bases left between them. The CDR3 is CASNPPGIYTGELFF. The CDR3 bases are TGTGCCAGCAACCCGCCGGGGATTTACACCGGGGAGCTGTTTTTT.

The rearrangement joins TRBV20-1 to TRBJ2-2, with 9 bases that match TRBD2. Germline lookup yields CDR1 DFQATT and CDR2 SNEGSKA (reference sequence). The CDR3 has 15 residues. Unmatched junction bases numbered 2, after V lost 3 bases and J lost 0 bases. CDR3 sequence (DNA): TGCAGTGCTAGTCCTAGCGGGGCGAACACCGGGGAGCTGTTTTTT. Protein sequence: CSASPSGANTGELFF.

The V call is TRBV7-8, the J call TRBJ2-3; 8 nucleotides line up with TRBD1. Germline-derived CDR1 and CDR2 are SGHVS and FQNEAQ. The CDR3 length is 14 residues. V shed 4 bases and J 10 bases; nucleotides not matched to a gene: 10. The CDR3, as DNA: TGTGCCAGCAGCTCCTGGACAGGGACCCACGCGCAGTATTTT. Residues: CASSSWTGTHAQYF.

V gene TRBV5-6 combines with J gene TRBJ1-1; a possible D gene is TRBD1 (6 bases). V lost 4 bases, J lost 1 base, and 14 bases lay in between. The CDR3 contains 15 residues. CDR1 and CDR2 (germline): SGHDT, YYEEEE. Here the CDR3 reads CASSPWTVPNTEAFF. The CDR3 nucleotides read TGTGCCAGCAGCCCTTGGACAGTCCCGAACACTGAAGCTTTCTTT.

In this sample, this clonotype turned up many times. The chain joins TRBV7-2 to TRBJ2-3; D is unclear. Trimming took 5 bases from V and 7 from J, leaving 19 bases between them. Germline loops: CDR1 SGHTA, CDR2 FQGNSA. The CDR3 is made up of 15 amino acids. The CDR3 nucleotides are TGTGCCAGCAGCCTTTCAAGGGCCCAAGGCCATACGCAGTATTTT. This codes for CASSLSRAQGHTQYF.

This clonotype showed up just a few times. The CDR3 loop reads CAWSLGLAAFF. The CDR3 DNA sequence: TGTGCCTGGAGTTTGGGACTCGCAGCTTTCTTT. This rearrangement joins TRBV30 to TRBJ1-1; maybe TRBD1 (5 bases). Germline V gene lookup returns CDR1 GTSNPN and CDR2 SVGIG (reference sequence). CDR3 length equals 11 residues. V was shortened by 2 bases and J by 10 bases, with 11 bases between the two germline ends.

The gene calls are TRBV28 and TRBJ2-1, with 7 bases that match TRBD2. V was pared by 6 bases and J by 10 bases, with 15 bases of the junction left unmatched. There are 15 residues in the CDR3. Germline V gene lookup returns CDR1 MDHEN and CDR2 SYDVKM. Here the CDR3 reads CASSSSGAAHGEQFF. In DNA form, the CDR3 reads TGTGCCAGCAGCTCTAGCGGAGCCGCTCACGGGGAGCAGTTCTTC.

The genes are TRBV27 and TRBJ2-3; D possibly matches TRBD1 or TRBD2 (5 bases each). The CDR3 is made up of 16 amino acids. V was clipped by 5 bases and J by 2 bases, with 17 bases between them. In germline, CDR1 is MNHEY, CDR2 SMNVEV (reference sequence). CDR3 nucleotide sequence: TGTGCCAGCAGTGCGGTAGGGGAGACTAACACAGATACGCAGTATTTT. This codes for CASSAVGETNTDTQYF.

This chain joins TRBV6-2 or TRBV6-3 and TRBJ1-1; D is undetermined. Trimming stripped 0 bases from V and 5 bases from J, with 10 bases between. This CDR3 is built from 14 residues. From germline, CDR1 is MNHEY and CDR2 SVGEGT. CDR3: CASSYSNRGTEAFF. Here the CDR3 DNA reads TGTGCCAGCAGTTACTCGAACAGAGGAACTGAAGCTTTCTTT.

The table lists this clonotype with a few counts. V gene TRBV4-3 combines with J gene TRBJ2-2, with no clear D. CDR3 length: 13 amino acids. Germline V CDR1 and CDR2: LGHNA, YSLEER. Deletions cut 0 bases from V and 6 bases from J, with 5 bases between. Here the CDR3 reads CASSQDEAGELFF. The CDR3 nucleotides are TGCGCCAGCAGCCAAGACGAGGCCGGGGAGCTGTTTTTT.

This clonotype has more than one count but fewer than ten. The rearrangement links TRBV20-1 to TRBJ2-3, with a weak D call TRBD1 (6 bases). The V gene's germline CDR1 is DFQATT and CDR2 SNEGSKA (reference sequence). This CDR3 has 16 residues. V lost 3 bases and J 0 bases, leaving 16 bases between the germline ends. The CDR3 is CSASMWQGPSTDTQYF. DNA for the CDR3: TGCAGTGCTAGCATGTGGCAGGGGCCTAGCACAGATACGCAGTATTTT.

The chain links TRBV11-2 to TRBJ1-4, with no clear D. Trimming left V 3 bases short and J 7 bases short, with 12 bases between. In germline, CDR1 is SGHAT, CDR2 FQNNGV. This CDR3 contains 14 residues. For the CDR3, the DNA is TGTGCCAGCAGCTTCGGGGTAGGAAGTGAAAAACTGTTTTTT. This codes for CASSFGVGSEKLFF. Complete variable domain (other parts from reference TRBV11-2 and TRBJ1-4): EAGVAQSPRYKIIEKRQSVAFWCNPISGHATLYWYQQILGQGPKLLIQFQNNGVVDDSQLPKDRFSAERLKGVDSTLKIQPAKLEDSAVYLCASSFGVGSEKLFFGSGTQLSVL.

Here the CDR3 reads CASSQDWDRGNYGYTF. The CDR3 nucleotides are TGTGCCAGCAGCCAAGATTGGGACAGGGGAAACTATGGCTACACCTTC. The chain couples TRBV3-1 to TRBJ1-2; TRBD1 matches at 10 bases. The germline V gene has CDR1 LGHDT and CDR2 YNNKEL (reference sequence). There are 16 residues in the CDR3. V shed 0 bases and J 2 bases; nucleotides not matched to a gene: 3.

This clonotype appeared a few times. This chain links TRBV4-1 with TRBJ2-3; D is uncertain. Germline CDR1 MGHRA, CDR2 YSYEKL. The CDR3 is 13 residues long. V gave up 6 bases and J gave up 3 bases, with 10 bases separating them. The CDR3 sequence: CASRYTGTDTQYF. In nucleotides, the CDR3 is TGCGCCAGCAGATACACTGGAACAGATACGCAGTATTTT.

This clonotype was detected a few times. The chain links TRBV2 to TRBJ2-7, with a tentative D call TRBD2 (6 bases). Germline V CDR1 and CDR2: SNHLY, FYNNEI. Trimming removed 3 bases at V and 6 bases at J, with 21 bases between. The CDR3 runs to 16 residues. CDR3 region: CASSDSWETTSLEQYF. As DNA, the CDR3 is TGTGCCAGCAGTGATTCGTGGGAAACCACTAGCCTCGAGCAGTACTTC. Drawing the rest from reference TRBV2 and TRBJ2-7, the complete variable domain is EPEVTQTPSHQVTQMGQEVILRCVPISNHLYFYWYRQILGQKVEFLVSFYNNEISEKSEIFDDQFSVERPDGSNFTLKIRSTKLEDSAMYFCASSDSWETTSLEQYFGPGTRLTVT.

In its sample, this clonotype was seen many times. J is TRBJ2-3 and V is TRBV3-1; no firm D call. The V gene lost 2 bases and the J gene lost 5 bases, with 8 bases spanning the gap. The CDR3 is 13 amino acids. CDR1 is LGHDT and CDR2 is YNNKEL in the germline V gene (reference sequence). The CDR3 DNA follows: TGTGCCAGCAGCCAACTCACCCAAGATACGCAGTATTTT. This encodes CASSQLTQDTQYF.